The clone carrying this TCR beta chain was detected only a few times. The data were taken from a study of blood T cell repertoires in COVID-19. About the study: The United States, Italy and Spain were the sources of the acute and convalescent COVID-19 samples.

The CDR3 loop spans 12 amino acids. CDR1 SQVTM and CDR2 ANQGSEA come from the germline V gene. Trimming pared 6 bases from V and 5 bases from J, leaving 13 bases between. In the study's own analysis: Reference gene primer amplification in the assay estimated nucleated cell counts. Assay used: immunoSEQ multiplex PCR; TCRdb lists only in-frame clones, some missing. That table gives V, J and clone size, and the DNA gave D and trimming. The repertoire holds around 180,000 clones, with 70% to 90% as singletons. This chain connects TRBV29-1 to TRBJ2-5; tentative D call: TRBD2 (5 bases). The source material was peripheral blood. The origin of this receptor is a man aged 65 to 79 with active or convalescent COVID-19. CDR3 loop: CSVRTVRETQYF. The CDR3 bases are TGCAGCGTCAGGACTGTGAGGGAGACCCAGTACTTC.